Included here is one T cell receptor beta chain sequence, with context. Its antigen is still unknown. The data were obtained in a study of T cells after yellow fever vaccination. Notes on the study in general: At 95% to 97% for CD4 and approximately 88% for CD8, most primary-vaccination clones showed up again after the booster.

MiXCR, run by TCRdb on the 5' RACE reads, gives a single entry per CDR3 protein. The table has a few hundred thousand distinct CDR3 sequences, 17% seen once. This TCR was recovered from a man in his late teens or twenties who received the YFV17D yellow fever vaccine. Sample: PBMCs, taken about 5 days after the first yellow fever vaccination.

This CDR3 is CASSYRGNEQFF. CDR3 nucleotide sequence: TGTGCCAGCAGTTACCGGGGCAATGAGCAGTTCTTC. The gene calls are TRBV6-5 and TRBJ2-1; D may be TRBD2 (5 bases). Germline V gives CDR1 MNHEY, CDR2 SVGAGI. The CDR3 covers 12 residues. The ends were cut back, 2 bases at V and 6 bases at J, with 5 bases in the middle.